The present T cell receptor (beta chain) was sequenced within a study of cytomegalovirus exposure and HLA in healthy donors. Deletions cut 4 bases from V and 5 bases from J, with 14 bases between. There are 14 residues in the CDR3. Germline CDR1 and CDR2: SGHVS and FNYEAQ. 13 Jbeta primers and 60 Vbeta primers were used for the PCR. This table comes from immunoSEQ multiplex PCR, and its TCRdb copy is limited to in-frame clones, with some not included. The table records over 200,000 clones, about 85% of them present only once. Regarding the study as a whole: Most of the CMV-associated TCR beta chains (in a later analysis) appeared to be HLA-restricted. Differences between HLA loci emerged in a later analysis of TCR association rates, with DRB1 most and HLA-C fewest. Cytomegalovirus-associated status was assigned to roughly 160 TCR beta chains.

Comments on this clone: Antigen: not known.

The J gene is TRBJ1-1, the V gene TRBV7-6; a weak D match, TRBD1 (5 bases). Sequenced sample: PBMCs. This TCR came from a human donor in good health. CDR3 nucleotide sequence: TGTGCCAGCAGCTCTATTGGGGGGAGGACTGAAGCTTTCTTT. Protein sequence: CASSSIGGRTEAFF. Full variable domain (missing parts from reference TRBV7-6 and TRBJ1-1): GAGVSQSPRYKVTKRGQDVALRCDPISGHVSLYWYRQALGQGPEFLTYFNYEAQQDKSGLPNDRFSAERPEGSISTLTIQRTEQRDSAMYRCASSSIGGRTEAFFGQGTRLTVV.